This is a list of T cell receptor beta chains from one sample in a study of blood T cells in healthy people across ages. One entry per CDR3 protein, called by TCRdb with MiXCR from the 5' RACE reads. The profile covers some 860,000 distinct CDR3 sequences, with around three fifths appearing a single time and about 26% taken by the ten largest. The sequencing sample was made of blood. These receptors came from a man aged 40-49 years in good health. The CDR3 runs from the conserved cysteine through the conserved F or W. Each record gives: J gene, V gene, D gene, clone size, CDR3 DNA, CDR3 protein. D genes are given only for firm matches. The size entry is marked missing in some rows and otherwise reads once, few, many or a size class.

>TRBJ2-7|TRBV5-1|TRBD2|NA
TGCGCCAGCAGGGCGGGGGACGGACCCTACGAGCAGTACTTC
CASRAGDGPYEQYF
>TRBJ1-4|TRBV5-1|NA|NA
TGCGCCAGCAGCTTGGGGTCGGCGGAGGAACTGTTTTTT
CASSLGSAEELFF
>TRBJ2-1|TRBV20-1|TRBD2|few
TGCAGTGCTAGAAGACTAGCGGGACCCTACAATGAGCAGTTCTTC
CSARRLAGPYNEQFF
>TRBJ2-7|TRBV27|TRBD2|few
TGTGCCAGCAGGGGGACTAGCGGGAGCCTCTACGAGCAGTACTTC
CASRGTSGSLYEQYF
>TRBJ2-5|TRBV29-1|NA|NA
TGCAGCGTTCTTCCCGGAGAGACCCAGTACTTC
CSVLPGETQYF
>TRBJ2-1|TRBV4-2|TRBD2|NA
TGTGCCAGCAGCCAAGGACTAGCGGGAGGTTGGAATGAGCAGTTCTTC
CASSQGLAGGWNEQFF
>TRBJ2-1|TRBV25-1|TRBD2|NA
TGTGCCAGCAGTGGTACTAGCGGGAGGCTGAGGGAGCAGTTCTTC
CASSGTSGRLREQFF
>TRBJ2-7|TRBV20-1|NA|NA
TGCAGTGCTCGAGGGAGGACTACCGCTTTTGCATACGAGCAGTACTTC
CSARGRTTAFAYEQYF
>TRBJ2-7|TRBV7-8|NA|NA
TGTGCCGGCAGCCCAACCCCAGGAACTACCTACGAGCAGTACTTC
CAGSPTPGTTYEQYF
>TRBJ2-5|TRBV5-1|NA|NA
TGCGCCAGCAGCTTGGCTAAGGCCGGGGAGACCCAGTACTTC
CASSLAKAGETQYF
>TRBJ1-2|TRBV5-1|TRBD1|NA
TGCGCCAGCAGCCCGGAGGGACAGGGGGGCTATGGCTACACCTTC
CASSPEGQGGYGYTF
>TRBJ2-3|TRBV3-1|NA|NA
TGTGCCAGCCAGTCGCAAGGCACAGATACGCAGTATTTT
CASQSQGTDTQYF
>TRBJ2-7|TRBV20-1|TRBD2|once
TGCAGTGCTACCCCATTCGCTAGCGGGGTAAGAGATGAGCAGTACTTC
CSATPFASGVRDEQYF